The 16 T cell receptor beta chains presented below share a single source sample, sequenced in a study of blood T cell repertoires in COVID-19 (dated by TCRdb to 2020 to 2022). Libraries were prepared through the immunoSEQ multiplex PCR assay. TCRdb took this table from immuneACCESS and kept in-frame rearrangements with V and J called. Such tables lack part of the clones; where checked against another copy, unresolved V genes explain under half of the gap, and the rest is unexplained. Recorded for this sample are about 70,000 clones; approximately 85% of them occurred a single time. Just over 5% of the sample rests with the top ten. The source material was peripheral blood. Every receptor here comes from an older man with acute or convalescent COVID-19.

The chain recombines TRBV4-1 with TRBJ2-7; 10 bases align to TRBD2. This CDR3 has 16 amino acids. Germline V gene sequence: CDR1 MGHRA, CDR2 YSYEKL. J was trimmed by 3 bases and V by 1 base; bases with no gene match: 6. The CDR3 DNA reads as TGCGCCAGCAGCCAAGCCGGGACTAGCGTGCTCTACGAGCAGTACTTC. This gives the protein CASSQAGTSVLYEQYF.

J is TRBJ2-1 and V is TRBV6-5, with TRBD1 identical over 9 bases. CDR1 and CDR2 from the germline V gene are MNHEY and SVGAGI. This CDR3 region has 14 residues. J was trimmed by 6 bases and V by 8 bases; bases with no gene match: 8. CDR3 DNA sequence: TGTGCCAGCGCGGGACAGGGTGGGATCAATGAGCAGTTCTTC. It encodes CASAGQGGINEQFF.

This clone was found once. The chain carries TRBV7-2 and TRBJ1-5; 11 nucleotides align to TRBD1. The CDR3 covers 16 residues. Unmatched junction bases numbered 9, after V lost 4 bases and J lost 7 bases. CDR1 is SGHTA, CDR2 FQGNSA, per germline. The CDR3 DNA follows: TGTGCCAGCAGCTCCCCGGACAGGGGGCTCAGACAGCCCCAGCATTTT. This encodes CASSSPDRGLRQPQHF.

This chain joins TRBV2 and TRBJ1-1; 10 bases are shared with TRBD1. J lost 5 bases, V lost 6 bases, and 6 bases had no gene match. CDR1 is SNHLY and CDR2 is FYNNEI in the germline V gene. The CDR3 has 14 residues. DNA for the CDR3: TGTGCCAGCAGGCGACAGGGGGCATTAACTGAAGCTTTCTTT. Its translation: CASRRQGALTEAFF.

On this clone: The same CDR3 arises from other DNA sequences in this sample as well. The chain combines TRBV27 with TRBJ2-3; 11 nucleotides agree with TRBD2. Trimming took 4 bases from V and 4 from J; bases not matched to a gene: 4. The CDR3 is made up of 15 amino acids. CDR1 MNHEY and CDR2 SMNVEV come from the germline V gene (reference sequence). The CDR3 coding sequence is TGTGCCAGCAGTTATAGCGGGGGGGGAGCAGATACGCAGTATTTT. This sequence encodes CASSYSGGGADTQYF.

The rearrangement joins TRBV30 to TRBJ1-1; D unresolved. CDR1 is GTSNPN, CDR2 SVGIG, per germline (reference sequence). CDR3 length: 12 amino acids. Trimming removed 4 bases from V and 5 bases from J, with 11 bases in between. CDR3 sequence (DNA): TGTGCCTGGATCTCACAGACGACTGAAGCTTTCTTT. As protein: CAWISQTTEAFF.

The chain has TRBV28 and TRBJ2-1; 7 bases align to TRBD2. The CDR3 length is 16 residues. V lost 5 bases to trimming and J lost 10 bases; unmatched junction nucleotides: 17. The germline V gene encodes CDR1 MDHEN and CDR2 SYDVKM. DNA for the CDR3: TGTGCCAGCAGTCCCCCCTTGCGGACTTTGCGGGAGGAGCAGTTCTTC. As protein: CASSPPLRTLREEQFF.

The CDR3 nucleotides are TGTGCCAGTAGTATACGGCGTCTAGCACCACAAGAGACCCAGTACTTC. Amino acid sequence: CASSIRRLAPQETQYF. This chain uses TRBV19 with TRBJ2-5; possible D gene TRBD2, 5 bases. The CDR3 extends over 16 amino acids. In germline, CDR1 is LNHDA, CDR2 SQIVND (reference sequence). Trimming pared 2 bases from V and 2 bases from J, leaving 15 bases between.

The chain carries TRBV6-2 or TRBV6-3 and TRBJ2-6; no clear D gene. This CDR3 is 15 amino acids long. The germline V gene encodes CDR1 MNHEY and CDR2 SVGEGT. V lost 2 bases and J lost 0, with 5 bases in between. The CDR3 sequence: CASSYAFSGANVLTF. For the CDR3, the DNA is TGTGCCAGCAGTTACGCGTTCTCTGGGGCCAACGTCCTGACTTTC.

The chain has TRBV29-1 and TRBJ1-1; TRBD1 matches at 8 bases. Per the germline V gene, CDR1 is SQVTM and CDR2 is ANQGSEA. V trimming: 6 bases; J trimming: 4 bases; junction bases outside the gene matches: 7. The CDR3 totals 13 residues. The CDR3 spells CSVERQGRTEAFF. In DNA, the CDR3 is TGCAGCGTCGAGAGACAGGGGCGCACTGAAGCTTTCTTT. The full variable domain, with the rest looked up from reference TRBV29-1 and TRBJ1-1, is SAVISQKPSRDICQRGTSLTIQCQVDSQVTMMFWYRQQPGQSLTLIATANQGSEATYESGFVIDKFPISRPNLTFSTLTVSNMSPEDSSIYLCSVERQGRTEAFFGQGTRLTVV.

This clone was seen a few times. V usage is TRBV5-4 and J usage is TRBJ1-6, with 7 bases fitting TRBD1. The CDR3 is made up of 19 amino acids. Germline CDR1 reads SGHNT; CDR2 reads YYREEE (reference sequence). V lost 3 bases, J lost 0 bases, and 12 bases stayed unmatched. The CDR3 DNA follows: TGTGCCAGCAGCTCACGACAGGGCCAAGGAAGCTCCTATAATTCACCCCTCCACTTT. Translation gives CASSSRQGQGSSYNSPLHF.

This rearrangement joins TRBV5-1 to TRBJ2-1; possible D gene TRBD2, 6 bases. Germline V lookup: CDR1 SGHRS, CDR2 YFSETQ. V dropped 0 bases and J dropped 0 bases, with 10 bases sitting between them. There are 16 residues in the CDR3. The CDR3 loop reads CASSLVGGISYNEQFF. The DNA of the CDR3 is TGCGCCAGCAGCTTGGTTGGGGGGATCTCCTACAATGAGCAGTTCTTC.

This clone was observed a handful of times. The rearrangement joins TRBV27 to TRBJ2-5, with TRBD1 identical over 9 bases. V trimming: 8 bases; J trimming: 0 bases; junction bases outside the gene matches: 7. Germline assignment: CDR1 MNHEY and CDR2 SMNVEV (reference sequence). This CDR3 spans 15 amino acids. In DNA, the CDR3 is TGTGCCAGCCAGTCTTGGGACAGGGACCAAGAGACCCAGTACTTC. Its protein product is CASQSWDRDQETQYF.

The CDR3 loop is CASSFGIGTDTQYF. The CDR3 bases are TGTGCCAGCAGCTTCGGCATCGGGACAGATACGCAGTATTTT. This chain links TRBV5-6 with TRBJ2-3, with D uncertain. The CDR3 contains 14 residues. The V gene's germline CDR1 is SGHDT and CDR2 YYEEEE. The V gene lost 2 bases and the J gene lost 3 bases, with 10 bases spanning the gap.

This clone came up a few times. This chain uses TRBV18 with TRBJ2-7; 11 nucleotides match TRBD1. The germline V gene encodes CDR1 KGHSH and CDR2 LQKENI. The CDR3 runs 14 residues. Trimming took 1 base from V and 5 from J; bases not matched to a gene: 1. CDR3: CASSPRGQGDEQYF. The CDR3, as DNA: TGTGCCAGCTCACCACGGGGACAGGGGGACGAGCAGTACTTC.

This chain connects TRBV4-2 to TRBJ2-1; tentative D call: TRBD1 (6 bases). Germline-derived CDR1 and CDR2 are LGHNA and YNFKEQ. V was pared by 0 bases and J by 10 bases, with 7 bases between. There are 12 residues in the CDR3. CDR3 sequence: CASSQERGEQFF. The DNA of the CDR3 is TGTGCCAGCAGCCAAGAAAGGGGGGAGCAGTTCTTC.